These 26 T cell receptor beta chains were sequenced from one sample in a study of lymphopenia after photon versus proton radiotherapy. Clones were read by immunoSEQ multiplex PCR, and TCRdb kept only the in-frame ones, dropping some. The data contain tens of thousands of clones, approximately 90% of them seen just once; the ten biggest clones take up roughly 3%. The sequences come from peripheral blood, collected from a patient treated with photon-based radiotherapy. The receptors stem from a woman between 70 and 85 years old with pancreatic cancer.

The V call is TRBV5-6, the J call TRBJ2-2; D not resolved. V gave up 2 bases and J gave up 2 bases, with 7 bases separating them. CDR1 is SGHDT, CDR2 YYEEEE, per germline. The CDR3 has 14 residues. CDR3 DNA: TGTGCCAGCAGCTTCCCGTTAAACACCGGGGAGCTGTTTTTT. It yields the protein CASSFPLNTGELFF.

The chain is built from TRBV20-1 and TRBJ1-1; perhaps TRBD1 as D (5 bases). The CDR3 totals 11 residues. With 3 bases removed from V and 7 bases from J, the gap between germline ends came to 9 bases. Germline CDR1 is DFQATT and CDR2 is SNEGSKA (reference sequence). Written as DNA, the CDR3 is TGCAGTGCTAGGTGGGGGGATGAAGCTTTCTTT. Translating it yields CSARWGDEAFF.

This chain uses TRBV20-1 with TRBJ2-7; TRBD2 might be the D (6 bases). Germline lookup yields CDR1 DFQATT and CDR2 SNEGSKA (reference sequence). CDR3 size: 11 residues. V gave up 6 bases and J gave up 3 bases, with 9 bases separating them. In DNA form, the CDR3 reads TGCAGTGCGGGGGGACGCTACGAGCAGTACTTC. Protein: CSAGGRYEQYF.

This chain links TRBV25-1 with TRBJ1-2; D is uncertain. V was trimmed by 3 bases and J by 7 bases, leaving 0 bases between them. The CDR3 runs 9 residues. Looked up from germline, CDR1 is MGHDK and CDR2 is SYGVNS. The CDR3 region has the DNA TGTGCCAGCAGTGATGGCTACACCTTC. This codes for CASSDGYTF.

This clone is medium-sized (0.01 to 0.1%) by share. The V call is TRBV21-1, the J call TRBJ1-3. TRBV21-1 is termed a pseudogene. This CDR3 spans 18 amino acids. The CDR3, as DNA: TGTGCCAGCACCAAACACTGTCCTGACGCGGGTGCTGGAAACACCATATATTTT. This gives the protein CASTKHCPDAGAGNTIYF.

The rearrangement links TRBV9 to TRBJ2-3; D uncertain. The length of the CDR3 is 13 residues. Germline loops: CDR1 SGDLS, CDR2 YYNGEE. The ends were cut back, 0 bases at V and 6 bases at J, with 8 bases in the middle. CDR3 in amino acids: CASSVAGLDTQYF. The CDR3, as DNA: TGTGCCAGCAGCGTAGCCGGTTTGGATACGCAGTATTTT.

J is TRBJ2-7 and V is TRBV6-5, with D perhaps matching TRBD1 (5 bases). V lost 2 bases and J lost 3, with 14 bases in between. Looked up from germline, CDR1 is MNHEY and CDR2 is SVGAGI. This CDR3 comprises 15 residues. The CDR3 DNA follows: TGTGCCAGCAGTTACGGGGTCCTCCAGGGCTACGAGCAGTACTTC. This sequence encodes CASSYGVLQGYEQYF.

The chain combines TRBV2 with TRBJ2-1; maybe TRBD2 (6 bases). The CDR3 covers 18 residues. The V gene lost 5 bases and the J gene lost 3 bases, with 23 bases spanning the gap. Germline V gene lookup returns CDR1 SNHLY and CDR2 FYNNEI. CDR3 in amino acids: CASSTRLAFPEVYNEQFF. The CDR3 coding sequence is TGTGCCAGCAGTACCCGGCTAGCGTTCCCGGAAGTCTACAATGAGCAGTTCTTC.

The V call is TRBV11-2, the J call TRBJ1-5, with 10 bases lining up with TRBD1. Germline values: CDR1 SGHAT, CDR2 FQNNGV. V lost 0 bases, J lost 10 bases, and 3 bases stayed unmatched. The CDR3 spans 14 residues. In nucleotides, the CDR3 is TGTGCCAGCAGCTTAGAGACAGGGGGCTACCCCCAGCATTTT. Encoded protein: CASSLETGGYPQHF. The variable domain in full, with the rest retrieved from reference TRBV11-2 and TRBJ1-5, is EAGVAQSPRYKIIEKRQSVAFWCNPISGHATLYWYQQILGQGPKLLIQFQNNGVVDDSQLPKDRFSAERLKGVDSTLKIQPAKLEDSAVYLCASSLETGGYPQHFGDGTRLSIL.

The gene calls are TRBV6-5 and TRBJ1-2, with D uncertain. V dropped 2 bases and J dropped 4 bases, with 14 bases sitting between them. The CDR3 runs to 15 residues. Germline-derived CDR1 and CDR2 are MNHEY and SVGAGI. The CDR3 DNA follows: TGTGCCAGCAGTTACGGGTTTTCGGGTGGCTATGGCTACACCTTC. Residues: CASSYGFSGGYGYTF.

The gene calls are TRBV2 and TRBJ1-3, with 8 positions matching TRBD1. This CDR3 region has 15 residues. V lost 6 bases and J lost 2; bases outside the gene matches: 6. From germline, CDR1 is SNHLY and CDR2 FYNNEI. The CDR3 sequence: CASRVDREAGNTIYF. In DNA, the CDR3 is TGTGCCAGCAGGGTGGACAGGGAAGCTGGAAACACCATATATTTT.

This clone was counted a few times. This chain links TRBV6-6 with TRBJ2-3; D gene ambiguous. V lost 5 bases and J lost 1, with 10 bases in between. The CDR3 totals 14 residues. Germline-derived CDR1 and CDR2 are MNHNY and SVGAGI (reference sequence). CDR3 DNA sequence: TGTGCCAGCAGTCATGGGCCCCGCACAGATACGCAGTATTTT. It translates to CASSHGPRTDTQYF.

The J gene is TRBJ2-3, the V gene TRBV7-3; tentatively, D is TRBD2 (6 bases). The CDR3 length is 15 residues. Trimming took 2 bases from V and 3 from J, leaving 12 bases between them. In germline, CDR1 is SGHTA, CDR2 FQGTGA. The CDR3 reads CASSLFPGVTDTQYF. The DNA of the CDR3 is TGTGCCAGCAGCTTATTTCCGGGAGTAACAGATACGCAGTATTTT. Using reference TRBV7-3 and TRBJ2-3 for the parts outside the CDR3, the full variable domain is GAGVSQTPSNKVTEKGKYVELRCDPISGHTALYWYRQSLGQGPEFLIYFQGTGAADDSGLPNDRFFAVRPEGSVSTLKIQRTERGDSAVYLCASSLFPGVTDTQYFGPGTRLTVL.

This clone appeared a single time. The gene calls are TRBV2 and TRBJ2-1; possible D gene TRBD2, 6 bases. Looked up from germline, CDR1 is SNHLY and CDR2 is FYNNEI. Trimming cost V 6 bases and J 8 bases, with 17 bases left between them. The CDR3 spans 14 residues. CDR3 protein: CASRARDSRDEQFF. In DNA form, the CDR3 reads TGTGCCAGCAGAGCCCGGGACTCTCGGGATGAGCAGTTCTTC.

This clone has just one count. J is TRBJ1-3 and V is TRBV5-8; no firm D call. Germline values: CDR1 SGHTS, CDR2 YDEGEE. V lost 0 bases, J lost 5 bases, and 12 bases lay in between. This CDR3 has 15 residues. CDR3 region: CASSLAGSTRNTIYF. The CDR3 nucleotides read TGTGCCAGCAGCTTGGCAGGATCAACTAGAAACACCATATATTTT.

This clone was detected only once. V usage is TRBV7-8 and J usage is TRBJ2-7, with 8 bases fitting TRBD1. This CDR3 region has 16 residues. The V gene end was trimmed by 4 bases and the J gene end by 7 bases; junction bases not matched to a gene: 15. From germline, CDR1 is SGHVS and CDR2 FQNEAQ. CDR3 nucleotides: TGTGCCAGCAGCTCCCACGACAGGGGACCATTGGGGGAGCAGTACTTC. This gives the protein CASSSHDRGPLGEQYF. The full variable domain, rest sourced from reference TRBV7-8 and TRBJ2-7, is GAGVSQSPRYKVAKRGQDVALRCDPISGHVSLFWYQQALGQGPEFLTYFQNEAQLDKSGLPSDRFFAERPEGSVSTLKIQRTQQEDSAVYLCASSSHDRGPLGEQYFGPGTRLTVT.

This clone has just one count. The chain is built from TRBV11-2 and TRBJ2-3; 9 nucleotides align to TRBD2. Germline CDR1 reads SGHAT; CDR2 reads FQNNGV. V lost 4 bases, J lost 1 base, and 6 bases stayed unmatched. This CDR3 comprises 16 residues. The chain's CDR3 is CASSSNLAGGTDTQYF. The CDR3 bases are TGTGCCAGCAGCTCCAACTTAGCGGGGGGCACAGATACGCAGTATTTT.

The genes are TRBV7-8 and TRBJ2-2; 14 nucleotides agree with TRBD2. CDR1 is SGHVS and CDR2 is FQNEAQ in the germline V gene. V shed 5 bases and J 4 bases; nucleotides not matched to a gene: 6. This CDR3 has 17 amino acids. CDR3 sequence (DNA): TGTGCCAGCAGCCCGGGACTAGCGGGAGTAGTCACCGGGGAGCTGTTTTTT. Amino acid sequence: CASSPGLAGVVTGELFF.

This clone appeared a single time. The chain combines TRBV4-3 with TRBJ2-1, with D uncertain. The CDR3 consists of 12 residues. CDR1 and CDR2 from the germline V gene are LGHNA and YSLEER. The V end was cut by 7 bases, the J end by 5 bases, with 9 bases between. DNA for the CDR3: TGCGCCAGCAAAGGGTCAAACAATGAGCAGTTCTTC. Translation: CASKGSNNEQFF.

The J gene is TRBJ2-5, the V gene TRBV19, with 7 bases matching TRBD1. This CDR3 has 15 residues. With V trimmed by 0 bases and J by 1 base, 2 bases remained unmatched. Germline CDR1 reads LNHDA; CDR2 reads SQIVND (reference sequence). This CDR3 is CASSIDRGTQETQYF. The CDR3 nucleotides read TGTGCCAGTAGTATAGACAGGGGGACCCAAGAGACCCAGTACTTC.

The chain joins TRBV28 to TRBJ2-1; 9 bases are shared with TRBD1. CDR3 size: 15 residues. In germline, CDR1 is MDHEN, CDR2 SYDVKM. V was clipped by 6 bases and J by 2 bases; unmatched bases: 5. The CDR3 loop reads CASRTHRGPYNEQFF. The CDR3 bases are TGTGCCAGCAGAACTCACAGGGGGCCCTACAATGAGCAGTTCTTC. The full variable domain, with the rest looked up from reference TRBV28 and TRBJ2-1, is DVKVTQSSRYLVKRTGEKVFLECVQDMDHENMFWYRQDPGLGLRLIYFSYDVKMKEKGDIPEGYSVSREKKERFSLILESASTNQTSMYLCASRTHRGPYNEQFFGPGTRLTVL.

This chain connects TRBV28 to TRBJ2-7; D ambiguous. Germline CDR1 and CDR2: MDHEN and SYDVKM. There are 12 residues in the CDR3. The V gene lost 6 bases and the J gene lost 3 bases, with 9 bases spanning the gap. The CDR3 DNA is TGTGCCAGCAGGGAGAGCCTCTACGAGCAGTACTTC. Protein sequence: CASRESLYEQYF.

CDR3 nucleotides: TGTGCCAGCAGCTTAGGACTAGTAGACTACAATGAGCAGTTCTTC. It translates to CASSLGLVDYNEQFF. J is TRBJ2-1 and V is TRBV5-4; 7 bases fit TRBD2. The germline V gene has CDR1 SGHNT and CDR2 YYREEE (reference sequence). The CDR3 extends over 15 amino acids. J lost 3 bases, V lost 2 bases, and 5 bases had no gene match.

This chain connects TRBV13 to TRBJ2-2, with a tentative D call TRBD2 (5 bases). V was clipped by 5 bases and J by 2 bases, with 15 bases between them. The CDR3 extends over 16 amino acids. Germline-derived CDR1 and CDR2 are PRHDT and FYEKMQ (reference sequence). DNA for the CDR3: TGTGCCAGCAGCCCAAGGGCGGGTAGTAACACCGGGGAGCTGTTTTTT. This codes for CASSPRAGSNTGELFF.

The count of this clone is one. The chain joins TRBV4-1 to TRBJ2-7, with TRBD2 matching 13 bases. CDR1 is MGHRA and CDR2 is YSYEKL in the germline V gene. This CDR3 spans 18 amino acids. V dropped 3 bases and J dropped 2; count of bases not matched to a gene: 10. The CDR3, as DNA: TGCGCCAGCAGCCACTCGGGACTAGCGGGGCCCTACGCCTACGAGCAGTACTTC. Translation gives CASSHSGLAGPYAYEQYF.

V usage is TRBV19 and J usage is TRBJ2-2; D might be TRBD1 or TRBD2, each matching 6 bases. The V end was cut by 10 bases, the J end by 5 bases, with 17 bases between. Germline V gene lookup returns CDR1 LNHDA and CDR2 SQIVND (reference sequence). This CDR3 has 14 residues. The CDR3 DNA follows: TGTGCCACCTCGGGGGCTAAAAAAACCGGGGAGCTGTTTTTT. It specifies CATSGAKKTGELFF. Together with reference TRBV19 and TRBJ2-2, the CDR3 gives the full variable domain: DGGITQSPKYLFRKEGQNVTLSCEQNLNHDAMYWYRQDPGQGLRLIYYSQIVNDFQKGDIAEGYSVSREKKESFPLTVTSAQKNPTAFYLCATSGAKKTGELFFGEGSRLTVL.